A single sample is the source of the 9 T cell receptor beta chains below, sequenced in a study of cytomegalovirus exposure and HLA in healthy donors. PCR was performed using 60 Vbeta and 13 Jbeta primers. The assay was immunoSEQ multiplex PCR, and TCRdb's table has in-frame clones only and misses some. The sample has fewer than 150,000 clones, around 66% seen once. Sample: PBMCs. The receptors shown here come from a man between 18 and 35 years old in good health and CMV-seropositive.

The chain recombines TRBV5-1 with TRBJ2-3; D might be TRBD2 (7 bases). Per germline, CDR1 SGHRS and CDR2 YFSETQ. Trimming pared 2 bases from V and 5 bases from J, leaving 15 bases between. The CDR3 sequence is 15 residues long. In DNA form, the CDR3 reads TGCGCCAGCAGCTTACTAGGGGGAGGGCGAGATACGCAGTATTTT. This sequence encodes CASSLLGGGRDTQYF. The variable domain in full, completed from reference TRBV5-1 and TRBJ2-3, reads KAGVTQTPRYLIKTRGQQVTLSCSPISGHRSVSWYQQTPGQGLQFLFEYFSETQRNKGNFPGRFSGRQFSNSRSEMNVSTLELGDSALYLCASSLLGGGRDTQYFGPGTRLTVL.

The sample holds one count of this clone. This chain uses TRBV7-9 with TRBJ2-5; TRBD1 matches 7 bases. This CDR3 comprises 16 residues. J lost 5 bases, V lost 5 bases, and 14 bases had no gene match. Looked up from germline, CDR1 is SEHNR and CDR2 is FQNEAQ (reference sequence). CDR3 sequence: CASSQRQGSERETQYF. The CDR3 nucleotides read TGTGCCAGCAGCCAACGACAGGGTTCGGAAAGGGAGACCCAGTACTTC. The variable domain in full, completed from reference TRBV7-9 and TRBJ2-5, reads DTGVSQNPRHKITKRGQNVTFRCDPISEHNRLYWYRQTLGQGPEFLTYFQNEAQLEKSRLLSDRFSAERPKGSFSTLEIQRTEQGDSAMYLCASSQRQGSERETQYFGPGTRLLVL.

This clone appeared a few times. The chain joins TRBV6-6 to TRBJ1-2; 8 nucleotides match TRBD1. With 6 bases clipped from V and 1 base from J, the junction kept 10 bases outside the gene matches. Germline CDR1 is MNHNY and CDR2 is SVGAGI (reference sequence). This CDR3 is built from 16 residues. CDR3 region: CASRRLGDRSNYGYTF. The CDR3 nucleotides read TGTGCCAGCAGGCGTCTTGGGGACAGGAGTAACTATGGCTACACCTTC.

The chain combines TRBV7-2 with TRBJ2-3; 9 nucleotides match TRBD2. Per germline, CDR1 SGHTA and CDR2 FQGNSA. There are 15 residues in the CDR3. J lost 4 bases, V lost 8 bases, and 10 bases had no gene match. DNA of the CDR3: TGTGCCAGCGGAGCGGGGGGCCTGGGGGCAGATACGCAGTATTTT. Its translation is CASGAGGLGADTQYF.

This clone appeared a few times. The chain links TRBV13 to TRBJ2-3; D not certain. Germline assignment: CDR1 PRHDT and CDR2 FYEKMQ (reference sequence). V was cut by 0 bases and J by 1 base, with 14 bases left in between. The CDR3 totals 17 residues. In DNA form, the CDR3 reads TGTGCCAGCAGCTTAGGATCCCCTCAAACAGGCACAGATACGCAGTATTTT. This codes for CASSLGSPQTGTDTQYF. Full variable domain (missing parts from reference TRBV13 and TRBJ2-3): AAGVIQSPRHLIKEKRETATLKCYPIPRHDTVYWYQQGPGQDPQFLISFYEKMQSDKGSIPDRFSAQQFSDYHSELNMSSLELGDSALYFCASSLGSPQTGTDTQYFGPGTRLTVL.

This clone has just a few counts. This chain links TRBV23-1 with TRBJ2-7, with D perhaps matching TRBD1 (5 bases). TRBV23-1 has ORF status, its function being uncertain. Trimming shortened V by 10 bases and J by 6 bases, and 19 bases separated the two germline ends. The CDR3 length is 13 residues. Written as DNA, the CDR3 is TGCGCCAACACGCTCCCCAGGGATGGCGAGCAGTACGTC. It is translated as CANTLPRDGEQYV.

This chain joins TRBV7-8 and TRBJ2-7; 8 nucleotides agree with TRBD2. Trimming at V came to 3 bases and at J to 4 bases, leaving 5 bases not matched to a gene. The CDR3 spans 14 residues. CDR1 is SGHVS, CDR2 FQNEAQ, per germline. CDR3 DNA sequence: TGTGCCAGCAGCTTGATAGCGGGGCCGTACGAGCAGTACGTC. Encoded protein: CASSLIAGPYEQYV.

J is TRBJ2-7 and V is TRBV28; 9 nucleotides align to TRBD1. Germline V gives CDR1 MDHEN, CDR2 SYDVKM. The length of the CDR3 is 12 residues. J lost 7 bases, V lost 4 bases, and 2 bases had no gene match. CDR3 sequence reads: CASSSGTGEQYV. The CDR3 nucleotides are TGTGCCAGCAGTTCAGGGACAGGGGAGCAGTACGTC.

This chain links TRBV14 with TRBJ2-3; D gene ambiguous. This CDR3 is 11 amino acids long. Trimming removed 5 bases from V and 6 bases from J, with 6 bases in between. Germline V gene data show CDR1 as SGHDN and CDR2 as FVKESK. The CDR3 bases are TGTGCCAGCAGCTCTACGGATACGCAGTATTTT. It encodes CASSSTDTQYF.